This T cell receptor (beta chain) is drawn from a study of blood T cell repertoires in COVID-19 (dated by TCRdb to the early 2020s). About the full investigation: Samples covering the acute and convalescent phases of COVID-19 were provided by collaborators in the United States, Italy and Spain. The repertoires were released in a freely available public database intended as a resource for research on the immune response to SARS-CoV-2. Subjects who had been exposed to COVID-19, were actively infected with it, or had recovered from it provided the deeply sampled blood TCRbeta repertoires that made up the dataset. Samples came from the ongoing ImmuneRACE study (first 160 participants) plus 1,254 subjects from 6 global collaborators. HLA class I and class II types, where available, came from metadata supplied by the sample provider rather than from assay-based typing. The prospective study material was composed of cDNA or gDNA derived from T cells, B-cell-depleted T cells, or PBMCs. The sample metadata nearly always contained a de-identified subject ID, COVID-19 status, age in years and sex. The research as a whole found: The amount of clinical and demographic metadata varied by source and participant and was provided uncurated.

The CDR1 and CDR2 encoded by the germline V gene (reference sequence) are SEHNR and FQNEAQ. Inclusive of the bounding cysteine and phenylalanine, the CDR3 is 13 residues long. The read is trimmed to its CDR3 DNA, 39 bases read in frame from base 1. After removal of 6 bases from V and 3 bases from J, the junction retains 4 bases not matched to a gene. Each collaborating institution followed its own protocols to collect whole blood in K2EDTA tubes. For TCRbeta analysis, collaborator samples were shipped as frozen whole blood, as isolated PBMCs, or as DNA extracted from either sample type. TCRbeta CDR3 regions were amplified from genomic DNA by means of the immunoSEQ Assay, a bias-controlled multiplex PCR. In the authors' own workflow: Within the assay, amplification of reference gene primers was used to estimate how many nucleated cells each sample contained. To quantify the absolute abundance of each unique TCRbeta CDR3 rearrangement, sequence reads were collapsed and filtered. Productive Simpson clonality was computed per sample as the square root of Simpson's diversity index over productive rearrangements. What TCRdb holds here is the immuneACCESS table cut down to in-frame rearrangements. Part of the clones is not present; checked against another copy, under half of the missing clones reflect an unresolved V gene, and the others are unexplained. Clonal size and the V and J genes are those of that table, whereas D and trimming came from the DNA. The table for this sample lists tens of thousands of clones; approximately 85% of them were counted only once. 5.4% of the sample rests with the top ten.

On this clone itself: It lacks a known antigen. No much larger clone exists at a distance of one base, and base qualities are not known.

Sequenced sample: peripheral blood. The receptor was isolated from a woman of 80 years or more with active or convalescent COVID-19. Here the chain combines TRBV7-9 and TRBJ1-1, with TRBD1 matching 7 junction bases. The DNA reads TGTGCCAGCAGTCGACAGGGTGACACTGAAGCTTTCTTT. Translated, this is CASSRQGDTEAFF. With all but the CDR3 taken from the reference TRBV7-9 and TRBJ1-1 genes, the full variable domain is: DTGVSQNPRHKITKRGQNVTFRCDPISEHNRLYWYRQTLGQGPEFLTYFQNEAQLEKSRLLSDRFSAERPKGSFSTLEIQRTEQGDSAMYLCASSRQGDTEAFFGQGTRLTVV.